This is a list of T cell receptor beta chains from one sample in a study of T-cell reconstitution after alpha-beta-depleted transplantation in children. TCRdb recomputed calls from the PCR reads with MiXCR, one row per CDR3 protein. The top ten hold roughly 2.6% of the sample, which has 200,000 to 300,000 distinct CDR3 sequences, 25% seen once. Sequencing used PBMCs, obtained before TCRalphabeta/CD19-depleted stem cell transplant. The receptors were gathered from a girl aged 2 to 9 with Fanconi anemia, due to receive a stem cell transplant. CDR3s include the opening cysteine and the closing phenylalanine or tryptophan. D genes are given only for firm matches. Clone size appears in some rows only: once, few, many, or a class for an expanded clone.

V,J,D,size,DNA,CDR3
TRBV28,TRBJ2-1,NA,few,TGTGCCAGCAGTTTACAGGTCGGCCAATCCTACAATGAGCAGTTCTTC,CASSLQVGQSYNEQFF
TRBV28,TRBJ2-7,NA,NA,TGTGCCAGCGGCACCCCCCTTTACTACGAGCAGTACTTC,CASGTPLYYEQYF
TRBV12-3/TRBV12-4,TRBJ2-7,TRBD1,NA,TGTGCCAGCAGTTTCGACAGGGCGACCGAGCAGTACTTC,CASSFDRATEQYF
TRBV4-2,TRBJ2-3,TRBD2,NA,TGTGCCAGCAGCCAAGAATTGAGACTAGCGGGGAGCGCGGATACGCAGTATTTT,CASSQELRLAGSADTQYF
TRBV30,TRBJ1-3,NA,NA,TGTGCCTGGAGGGAAGGAGGAAACACCATATATTTT,CAWREGGNTIYF
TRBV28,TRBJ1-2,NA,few,TGTGCCAGCAGTTTGGGGGGGACCTATGGCTACACCTTC,CASSLGGTYGYTF
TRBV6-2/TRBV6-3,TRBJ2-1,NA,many,TGTGCCAGCCGTACTAGAGTCAATGAGCAGTTCTTC,CASRTRVNEQFF
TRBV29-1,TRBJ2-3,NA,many,TGCAGCGTTGAAAGCGGCTCAGATACGCAGTATTTT,CSVESGSDTQYF
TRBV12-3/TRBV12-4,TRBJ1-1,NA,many,TGTGCCAGCAGTTTTTTGCTGAACACTGAAGCTTTCTTT,CASSFLLNTEAFF
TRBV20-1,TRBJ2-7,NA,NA,TGCAGTGCTAGCAAACAGAGCAGTGTCTACGAGCAGTACTTC,CSASKQSSVYEQYF
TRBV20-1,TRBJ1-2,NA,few,TGCAGTGCTAGGGGGTTAGGAGGGAACTATGGCTACACCTTC,CSARGLGGNYGYTF
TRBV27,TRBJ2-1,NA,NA,TGTGCCAGCAGTTTATTGGGGCGGAGCGGGTACAATGAGCAGTTCTTC,CASSLLGRSGYNEQFF
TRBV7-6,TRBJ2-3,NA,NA,TGTGCCAGCAGCTTGTCAGCCACTAGCACAGATACGCAGTATTTT,CASSLSATSTDTQYF
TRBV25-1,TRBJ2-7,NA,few,TGTGCCAGCAGCGTAGTCGGCTCCTACGAGCAGTACTTC,CASSVVGSYEQYF
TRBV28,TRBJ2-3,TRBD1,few,TGTGCCAGCAGTTCCCACAGGGGGCTAAGTGGCACAGATACGCAGTATTTT,CASSSHRGLSGTDTQYF
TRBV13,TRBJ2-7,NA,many,TGTGCCAGCAGCTTAGGTCGGGAGATCTACGAGCAGTACTTC,CASSLGREIYEQYF
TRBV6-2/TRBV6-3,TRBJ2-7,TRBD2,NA,TGTGCCAGCAGTTACGCCGGGACTAGCGGGAACGAGCAGTACTTC,CASSYAGTSGNEQYF
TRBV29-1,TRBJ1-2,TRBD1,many,TGCAGCGGACGGACAGGGGATGGCGGCTACACCTTC,CSGRTGDGGYTF
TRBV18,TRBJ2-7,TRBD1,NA,TGTGCCAGCTCACCGGACAGGGTATCCTACGAGCAGTACTTC,CASSPDRVSYEQYF
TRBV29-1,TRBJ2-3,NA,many,TGCAGCGTTGCCGCAGGGAATGAAGCAGATACGCAGTATTTT,CSVAAGNEADTQYF
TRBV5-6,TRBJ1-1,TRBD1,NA,TGTGCCAGCAGCTTGGCGGACAGGCTCAACACTGAAGCTTTCTTT,CASSLADRLNTEAFF